This T cell receptor (beta chain) was captured in a study of tumor and adjacent non-tumor tissue in lung cancer. Study results and limitations: Significantly higher TCR diversity was found in tumor than normal lung.

No cell sorting was done before RNA was extracted from the tissue. Distant lung tissue was collected more than 3 cm away from the tumor edge. There are many counts of this clonotype. Its antigen is not identified. The library came from three nested PCR rounds adapted from ARM-PCR protocols. TCRdb re-called the multiplex PCR reads with MiXCR, one entry per CDR3 protein. The sample has some 100,000 distinct CDR3 sequences, about 61% seen once. Germline CDR1 and CDR2: SQVTM and ANQGSEA. CDR3 length: 13 amino acids. After removal of 8 bases from V and 3 bases from J, the junction contained 7 bases not matched to a gene.

This receptor was obtained from a man between 60 and 75 years old with non-small cell lung cancer. J is TRBJ2-7 and V is TRBV29-1; TRBD1 aligns across 10 bases. The sequencing sample was made of distant non-tumor lung tissue. DNA for the CDR3: TGCAGCACCCGTGGGGACAGGGGCTACGAGCAGTACTTC. This codes for CSTRGDRGYEQYF.